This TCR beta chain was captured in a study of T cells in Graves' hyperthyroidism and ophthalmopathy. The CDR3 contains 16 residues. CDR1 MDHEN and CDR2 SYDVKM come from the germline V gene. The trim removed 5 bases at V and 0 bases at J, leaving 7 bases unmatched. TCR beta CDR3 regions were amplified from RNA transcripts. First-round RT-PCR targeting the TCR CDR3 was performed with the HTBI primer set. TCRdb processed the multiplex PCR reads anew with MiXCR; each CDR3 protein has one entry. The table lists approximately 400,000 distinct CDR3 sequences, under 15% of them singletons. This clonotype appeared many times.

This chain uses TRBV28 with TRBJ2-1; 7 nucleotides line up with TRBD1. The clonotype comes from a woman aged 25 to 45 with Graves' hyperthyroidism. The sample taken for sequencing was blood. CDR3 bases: TGTGCCAGCAGTGCTCTGACAGGGAGCTCCTACAATGAGCAGTTCTTC. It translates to CASSALTGSSYNEQFF.